One T cell receptor (beta chain) is described in this entry. Different DNA sequences within this sample yield the same CDR3. The V gene end was trimmed by 3 bases and the J gene end by 8 bases; junction bases not matched to a gene: 1. The CDR3 extends over 14 amino acids. Germline V gene lookup returns CDR1 KGHSH and CDR2 LQKENI. Study processing details: The assay estimated nucleated cells by amplifying reference gene primers. Some clones are missing from TCRdb's copy, which holds only in-frame ones; the method was immunoSEQ multiplex PCR. From that table come the V and J calls and clone size; the DNA was used to work out D and trimming. There are about 420,000 clones in the sample; roughly 90% occur only once, and 0.75% to 0.85% lies in the top ten. The data derive from a study of blood T cell repertoires in COVID-19. About the study: Both acute and convalescent COVID-19 samples were obtained from the United States, Italy and Spain. T cells, B-cell-depleted T cells, or PBMCs provided the cDNA or gDNA that served as material.

During active infection, Seattle patients enrolled and were then monitored through disease. The sequence came from a man younger than 35 with COVID-19, enrolled during active disease. The chain is built from TRBV18 and TRBJ1-4; 12 positions match TRBD1. Sequenced input: peripheral blood. The CDR3 DNA is TGTGCCAGCTCACCGGGACAGGGGGCGGAAAAACTGTTTTTT. This translates into CASSPGQGAEKLFF. The full variable domain, with the rest looked up from reference TRBV18 and TRBJ1-4, is NAGVMQNPRHLVRRRGQEARLRCSPMKGHSHVYWYRQLPEEGLKFMVYLQKENIIDESGMPKERFSAEFPKEGPSILRIQQVVRGDSAAYFCASSPGQGAEKLFFGSGTQLSVL.